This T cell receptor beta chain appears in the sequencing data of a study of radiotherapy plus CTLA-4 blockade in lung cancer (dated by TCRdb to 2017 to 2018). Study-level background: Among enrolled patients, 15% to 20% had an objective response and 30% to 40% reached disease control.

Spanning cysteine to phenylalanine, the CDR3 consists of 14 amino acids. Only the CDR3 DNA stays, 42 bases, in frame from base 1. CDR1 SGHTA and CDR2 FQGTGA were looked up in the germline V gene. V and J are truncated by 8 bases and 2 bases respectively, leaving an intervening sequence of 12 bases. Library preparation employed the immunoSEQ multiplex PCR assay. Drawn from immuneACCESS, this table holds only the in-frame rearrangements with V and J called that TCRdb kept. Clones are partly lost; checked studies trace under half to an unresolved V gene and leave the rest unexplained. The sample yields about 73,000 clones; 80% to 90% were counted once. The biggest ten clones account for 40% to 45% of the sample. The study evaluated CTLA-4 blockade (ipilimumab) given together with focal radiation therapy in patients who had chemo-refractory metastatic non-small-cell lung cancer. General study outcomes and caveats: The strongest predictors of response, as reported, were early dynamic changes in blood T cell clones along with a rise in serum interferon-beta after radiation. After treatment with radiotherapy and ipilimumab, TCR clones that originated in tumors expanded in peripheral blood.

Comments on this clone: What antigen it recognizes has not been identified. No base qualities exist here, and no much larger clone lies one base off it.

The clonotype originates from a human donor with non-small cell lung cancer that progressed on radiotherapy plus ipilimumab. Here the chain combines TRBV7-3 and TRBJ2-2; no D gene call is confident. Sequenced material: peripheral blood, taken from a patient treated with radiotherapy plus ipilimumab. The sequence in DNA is TGTGCCAGCTGCCCGGGCCCAAACACCGGGGAGCTGTTTTTT. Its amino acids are CASCPGPNTGELFF.